A selection of T cell receptor beta chains follows, all from one sample in a study of molecular identifiers for immune sequencing clone quantification. TCRdb fed the PCR reads into MiXCR, producing one record per CDR3 protein. The table includes approximately 590,000 distinct CDR3 sequences, 25% detected once. The sequenced sample was naive CD8+ T cells from blood, with Jurkat cell RNA spiked in. Receptors were obtained from a human donor in good health. Some libraries in this study had Jurkat cell RNA spiked in. The CDR3 runs from the conserved cysteine through the conserved F or W. D genes are given only for firm matches. Clone size is not always given. Where it is, it says once, few, many or a class for expanded clones.

D	size	J	V	CDR3	DNA
NA	many	TRBJ2-3	TRBV19	CASNLPPVTRVRTDTQYF	TGTGCCAGTAATCTCCCCCCAGTGACTAGAGTGCGCACAGATACGCAGTATTTT
NA	few	TRBJ2-7	TRBV7-3	CASSLEFGAVYEQYF	TGTGCCAGCAGCTTAGAGTTTGGGGCGGTCTACGAGCAGTACTTC
NA	many	TRBJ2-7	TRBV28	CASAPIGGVEQYF	TGTGCCAGCGCCCCAATAGGGGGGGTCGAGCAGTACTTC
NA	NA	TRBJ2-2	TRBV2	CADSQDSYTGELFF	TGTGCCGACTCTCAGGACAGTTACACCGGGGAGCTGTTTTTT
TRBD2	many	TRBJ2-7	TRBV29-1	CSVRLSGGSYEQYF	TGCAGCGTCCGCTTGAGCGGGGGATCCTACGAGCAGTACTTC
NA	NA	TRBJ1-2	TRBV28	CASRHPPGTAYGYTF	TGTGCCAGCAGACACCCCCCCGGGACGGCCTATGGCTACACCTTC
TRBD2	NA	TRBJ2-1	TRBV20-1	CRARSILAGANEQFF	TGCCGTGCTAGATCCATCCTAGCGGGAGCCAATGAGCAGTTCTTC
NA	NA	TRBJ1-1	TRBV6-6	CASKEFTEAFF	TGTGCCAGTAAGGAGTTCACTGAAGCTTTCTTT
NA	many	TRBJ2-7	TRBV5-1	CASSLSGLYEQYF	TGCGCCAGCAGCTTGTCCGGACTTTACGAGCAGTACTTC
NA	NA	TRBJ2-7	TRBV6-6	CASRKGTEDHYEQYF	TGTGCCAGCAGGAAGGGGACGGAGGATCATTACGAGCAGTACTTC
NA	NA	TRBJ2-2	TRBV7-8	CASKGNGELFF	TGTGCCAGCAAGGGGAACGGGGAGCTGTTTTTT
NA	NA	TRBJ1-1	TRBV19	CATLGGYTEAFF	TGTGCCACCCTAGGGGGATATACTGAAGCTTTCTTT
TRBD2	NA	TRBJ2-1	TRBV12-3/TRBV12-4	CASNSGGSGYNEQFF	TGTGCCAGCAATTCTGGCGGGAGTGGATACAATGAGCAGTTCTTC
TRBD2	few	TRBJ2-7	TRBV11-2	CASSHNLAGGPGYEQYF	TGTGCCAGCAGCCACAACCTAGCGGGAGGGCCAGGCTACGAGCAGTACTTC
TRBD2	few	TRBJ2-2	TRBV19	CASSYAGVTGELFF	TGTGCCAGTAGTTATGCGGGGGTCACCGGGGAGCTGTTTTTT
NA	many	TRBJ2-3	TRBV4-3	CASSQDSPSADTQYF	TGCGCCAGCAGCCAAGACAGTCCATCGGCAGATACGCAGTATTTT
NA	many	TRBJ1-4	TRBV9	CASSVAAGDNEKLFF	TGTGCCAGCAGCGTAGCGGCGGGGGATAATGAAAAACTGTTTTTT
TRBD1	once	TRBJ2-1	TRBV29-1	CSVAGQPSSYIEQFF	TGCAGCGTTGCGGGACAGCCGAGCTCCTACATTGAGCAGTTCTTC
NA	many	TRBJ1-4	TRBV5-1	CASSSPDRGNEKLFF	TGCGCCAGCAGCTCACCGGACAGAGGAAATGAAAAACTGTTTTTT
NA	many	TRBJ2-4	TRBV23-1	CASSTQPGQQKNIQYF	TGCGCCAGCAGCACCCAACCTGGACAGCAGAAAAACATTCAGTACTTC
NA	many	TRBJ2-3	TRBV6-1	CATIEDTQYF	TGTGCCACCATCGAAGATACGCAGTATTTT
TRBD1	many	TRBJ2-3	TRBV28	CASTPSGTGVIWSDTQYF	TGTGCCAGCACCCCTTCCGGGACAGGGGTTATCTGGTCAGATACGCAGTATTTT
TRBD1	NA	TRBJ1-2	TRBV28	CASSLLLGGQSSANYGYTF	TGTGCCAGCAGTTTACTGTTGGGGGGACAGTCATCAGCTAACTATGGCTACACCTTC
NA	NA	TRBJ1-1	TRBV6-5	CASSYSEYSNTEAFF	TGTGCCAGCAGTTACTCGGAGTATTCCAACACTGAAGCTTTCTTT
NA	many	TRBJ1-6	TRBV4-1	CASSQDFSESSYNSPLHF	TGCGCCAGCAGCCAAGATTTCTCGGAGAGCTCCTATAATTCACCCCTCCACTTT
TRBD2	NA	TRBJ2-2	TRBV6-2/TRBV6-3	CASSFISGGNTGELFF	TGTGCCAGCAGTTTTATCAGCGGGGGGAACACCGGGGAGCTGTTTTTT
NA	NA	TRBJ2-1	TRBV20-1	CSARDEGREQFF	TGCAGTGCTAGAGACGAAGGACGAGAGCAGTTCTTC
TRBD2	few	TRBJ2-7	TRBV30	CAWSVVNSGTSYEQYF	TGTGCCTGGAGTGTCGTGAACAGCGGGACCTCCTACGAGCAGTACTTC
TRBD1	many	TRBJ1-5	TRBV5-5	CASSPGTGNQPQHF	TGTGCCAGCAGCCCTGGGACAGGCAATCAGCCCCAGCATTTT
NA	few	TRBJ2-7	TRBV7-9	CANSLVGFPHEQYF	TGTGCCAACAGCTTAGTTGGTTTCCCCCACGAGCAGTACTTC
NA	NA	TRBJ2-7	TRBV30	CAWGLRGGVYEQYF	TGTGCCTGGGGTCTCAGGGGGGGGGTCTACGAGCAGTACTTC
NA	many	TRBJ2-5	TRBV7-8	CASSAYGVTIQETQYF	TGTGCCAGCAGCGCCTACGGAGTTACAATCCAAGAGACCCAGTACTTC
TRBD1	NA	TRBJ2-1	TRBV15	CATSIRLVQGYNEQFF	TGTGCCACCAGCATAAGGCTAGTACAGGGGTACAATGAGCAGTTCTTC
NA	NA	TRBJ2-3	TRBV4-2	CASSQDSALRTDTQYF	TGTGCCAGCAGCCAAGATTCTGCCCTGCGCACGGATACGCAGTATTTT
NA	NA	TRBJ1-2	TRBV6-5	CASTSYPEGGYYGYTF	TGTGCCAGCACTAGTTACCCCGAAGGCGGGTACTATGGCTACACCTTC
NA	many	TRBJ2-5	TRBV29-1	CSAQETGETQYF	TGCAGCGCACAGGAGACGGGGGAGACCCAGTACTTC
TRBD2	NA	TRBJ2-1	TRBV14	CASSQDFASGAYNEQFF	TGTGCCAGCAGCCAAGATTTTGCTAGCGGAGCCTACAATGAGCAGTTCTTC
NA	many	TRBJ1-1	TRBV27	CASSSTGFLAEAFF	TGTGCCAGCAGTTCGACAGGATTTTTAGCTGAAGCTTTCTTT
NA	few	TRBJ2-3	TRBV27	CASSLWNTDTQYF	TGTGCCAGCAGTTTATGGAACACAGATACGCAGTATTTT
TRBD1	NA	TRBJ2-3	TRBV6-2/TRBV6-3	CASSLFNRGSTDTQYF	TGTGCCAGCAGTCTCTTCAACAGGGGAAGCACAGATACGCAGTATTTT
NA	many	TRBJ2-7	TRBV28	CASSLDSLSYEQYF	TGTGCCAGCAGCCTGGACAGCCTATCCTACGAGCAGTACTTC
NA	few	TRBJ1-1	TRBV12-5	CASGFALRDTTEAFF	TGTGCTAGTGGTTTCGCCCTCCGGGACACAACTGAAGCTTTCTTT
NA	NA	TRBJ1-1	TRBV6-5	CASLGHPLAEAFF	TGTGCCAGCTTGGGACACCCCTTGGCTGAAGCTTTCTTT
NA	NA	TRBJ1-2	TRBV24-1	CATSDSSQTTGANYGYTF	TGTGCCACCAGTGATTCGAGTCAGACGACAGGAGCTAACTATGGCTACACCTTC
NA	many	TRBJ1-5	TRBV5-6	CASSLVMAEPQHF	TGTGCCAGCAGCTTGGTTATGGCTGAGCCCCAGCATTTT
NA	few	TRBJ1-3	TRBV4-2	CASSQDRRVAGNTIYF	TGTGCCAGCAGCCAAGATCGGAGGGTAGCAGGAAACACCATATATTTT
TRBD1	many	TRBJ1-5	TRBV6-6	CASSYKLGQAGNQPQHF	TGTGCCAGCAGTTACAAACTTGGACAGGCCGGGAATCAGCCCCAGCATTTT
TRBD2	NA	TRBJ2-7	TRBV7-2	CASSLASGGPNSYEQYF	TGTGCCAGCAGCTTAGCTAGCGGGGGGCCCAACTCCTACGAGCAGTACTTC
NA	few	TRBJ1-1	TRBV19	CASTHYDTEAFF	TGTGCCAGTACCCATTACGACACTGAAGCTTTCTTT
NA	NA	TRBJ1-1	TRBV5-1	CASSYGMNTEALF	TGCGCCAGCAGCTACGGAATGAACACTGAAGCTCTCTTT
TRBD2	NA	TRBJ2-1	TRBV6-2/TRBV6-3	CASSLGLAGGPSEQFF	TGTGCCAGCAGTTTAGGGCTAGCGGGGGGGCCTAGTGAGCAGTTCTTC
NA	NA	TRBJ1-2	TRBV4-1	CASSQGHNRFLDGYTF	TGCGCCAGCAGCCAAGGCCACAACAGATTCTTAGATGGCTACACCTTC
NA	few	TRBJ1-2	TRBV6-6	CASVGAYNYGYTF	TGTGCCAGCGTTGGGGCGTACAACTATGGCTACACCTTC
TRBD1	many	TRBJ2-5	TRBV5-4	CASSRSQGAQETQYF	TGTGCCAGCAGCCGGTCACAGGGGGCGCAGGAGACCCAGTACTTC
NA	once	TRBJ1-3	TRBV7-2	CASSLSVQGPLVSGNTIYF	TGTGCCAGCAGCTTAAGCGTACAGGGACCCCTCGTCTCTGGAAACACCATATATTTT